A selection of T cell receptor beta chains follows, all from one sample in a study of post-analysis software for immune sequencing data. TCRdb used MiXCR to reprocess the PCR reads, holding one entry per CDR3 protein. The sample has 600,000 to 750,000 distinct CDR3 sequences, 55% to 70% seen once. The sample taken for sequencing was blood. The receptors stem from a girl between 2 and 10 years old with multiple sclerosis. CDR3s include the opening cysteine and the closing phenylalanine or tryptophan. The D gene is left open where the match is weak. Clone size appears in some rows only: once, few, many, or a class for an expanded clone.

d_call j_call clone_size v_call cdr3_nt cdr3_aa
TRBD2 TRBJ2-1 once TRBV20-1 TGCAGTGCTAGAGATCGTGCAGCGGGAGGAGGGTACAATGAGCAGTTCTTC CSARDRAAGGGYNEQFF
TRBD2 TRBJ2-1 NA TRBV6-2/TRBV6-3 TGTGCCAGCAGTTACCCGACTAGCGGGGGCCACAATGAGCAGTTCTTC CASSYPTSGGHNEQFF
TRBD1 TRBJ2-7 NA TRBV7-2 TGTGCCAGCAGCATCCTCTTGACAGGGATCGAGCAGTACTTC CASSILLTGIEQYF
NA TRBJ2-1 NA TRBV3-1 TGTGCCAGCAGCCAAGAATACGCATCCACCTACAATGAGCAGTTCTTC CASSQEYASTYNEQFF
NA TRBJ2-7 NA TRBV28 TGTGCCAGCAGTTTGTCCAGGCGACCTTCCTACGAGCAGTACTTC CASSLSRRPSYEQYF
NA TRBJ2-7 NA TRBV28 TGTGCCAGCAGCTCCCAGGTCTCCTACGAGCAGTACTTC CASSSQVSYEQYF
NA TRBJ2-1 NA TRBV6-6 TGTGCCAGCAACGGAAACAATGAGCAGTTCTTC CASNGNNEQFF
NA TRBJ2-5 NA TRBV4-1 TGCGCCAGCAGCCAAGATTTCTTTTTCCAGGGGACCCAGTACTTC CASSQDFFFQGTQYF
NA TRBJ2-5 NA TRBV7-6 TGTGCCAGCAGCTTAGCGATGGGGGGCGGGGACGAAGAGACCCAGTACTTC CASSLAMGGGDEETQYF
NA TRBJ2-3 few TRBV29-1 TGCAGCGTTCCACGGCGTGGGGCTACAGATACGCAGTATTTT CSVPRRGATDTQYF
NA TRBJ2-6 NA TRBV7-9 TGTGCCAGCATCTTACTAGTCGCGTCTGGGGCCAACGTCCTGACTTTC CASILLVASGANVLTF
TRBD1 TRBJ2-1 NA TRBV29-1 TGCAGCGTTGGGGCCACAGGGGAATCCTACAATGAGCAGTTCTTC CSVGATGESYNEQFF
NA TRBJ1-2 NA TRBV9 TGTGCCAGCAGCGTAGGCGGAGGAGGCTACACCTTC CASSVGGGGYTF
TRBD2 TRBJ2-7 once TRBV5-1 TGCGCCAGCAGCTTGTCTAGCGGGGTACCGAGCTCCTACGAGCAGTACTTC CASSLSSGVPSSYEQYF
NA TRBJ2-1 NA TRBV29-1 TGCAGCGTTGATGGGCTCCGTTACAATGAGCAGTTCTTC CSVDGLRYNEQFF
TRBD2 TRBJ2-5 NA TRBV10-3 TGTGCCATCAGTGAGAGAAATCTAGCGGGAGGGCCTGAGGAGACCCAGTACTTC CAISERNLAGGPEETQYF
NA TRBJ1-4 NA TRBV29-1 TGCAGCGTTGACGACCCCGGTGGGGGGAATGAAAAACTGTTTTTT CSVDDPGGGNEKLFF
NA TRBJ2-1 NA TRBV20-1 TGCAGTGCTGAAGACGGCTTACGCGACAATGAGCAGTTCTTC CSAEDGLRDNEQFF
TRBD2 TRBJ2-2 few TRBV27 TGTGCCAGCAACCTAGCGGGAGGGTTCTACGGGGAGCTGTTTTTT CASNLAGGFYGELFF
NA TRBJ1-1 many TRBV25-1 TGTGCCACCTCGGTGCCCACTGAAGCTTTCTTT CATSVPTEAFF
TRBD2 TRBJ2-5 NA TRBV12-3/TRBV12-4 TGTGCCAGCAGACCGGGACTAGCGGAAGAGACCCAGTACTTC CASRPGLAEETQYF
NA TRBJ2-4 NA TRBV30 TGTGCCTGGAACGAGGGAGCCAAAAACATTCAGTACTTC CAWNEGAKNIQYF
NA TRBJ2-1 few TRBV7-3 TGTGCCAGCAGCTTAGATCCGAGGGATGAGCAGTTCTTC CASSLDPRDEQFF
NA TRBJ2-1 NA TRBV29-1 TGCAGTCTAGGGGACAATGAGCAGTTCTTC CSLGDNEQFF
TRBD2 TRBJ2-7 NA TRBV5-5 TGTGCCAGCAGCTCTGGGACTAGCGGGGGCCACGAGCAGTACTTC CASSSGTSGGHEQYF
TRBD1 TRBJ2-1 NA TRBV6-1 TGTGCCAGCAGTAGGGACAGTTACCCTAGCTCCTACAATGAGCAGTTCTTC CASSRDSYPSSYNEQFF
TRBD1 TRBJ2-5 NA TRBV7-2 TGTGCCAGCAGACTAACCGGGACAGGGGGCGGCGAGACCCAGTACTTC CASRLTGTGGGETQYF
NA TRBJ1-1 NA TRBV12-3/TRBV12-4 TGTGCCAGCAGACTACAGGGTGGTGAAGCTTTCTTT CASRLQGGEAFF
NA TRBJ1-5 NA TRBV27 TGTGCCAGCAGTTTAGGTGGGAGTACCCAGCCCCAGCATTTT CASSLGGSTQPQHF
TRBD1 TRBJ2-1 NA TRBV5-1 TGCGCCAGCAGCTCGGGACAGCTCGGCAATGAGCAGTTCTTC CASSSGQLGNEQFF
NA TRBJ2-3 NA TRBV7-6 TGTGCCAGCAGCTCCCAGGGACTCACAGATACGCAGTATTTT CASSSQGLTDTQYF
TRBD1 TRBJ2-1 NA TRBV11-2 TGTGCCAGCAGCTTATATCCAGGACAGGGGGTTAGATCCTACAATGAGCAGTTCTTC CASSLYPGQGVRSYNEQFF